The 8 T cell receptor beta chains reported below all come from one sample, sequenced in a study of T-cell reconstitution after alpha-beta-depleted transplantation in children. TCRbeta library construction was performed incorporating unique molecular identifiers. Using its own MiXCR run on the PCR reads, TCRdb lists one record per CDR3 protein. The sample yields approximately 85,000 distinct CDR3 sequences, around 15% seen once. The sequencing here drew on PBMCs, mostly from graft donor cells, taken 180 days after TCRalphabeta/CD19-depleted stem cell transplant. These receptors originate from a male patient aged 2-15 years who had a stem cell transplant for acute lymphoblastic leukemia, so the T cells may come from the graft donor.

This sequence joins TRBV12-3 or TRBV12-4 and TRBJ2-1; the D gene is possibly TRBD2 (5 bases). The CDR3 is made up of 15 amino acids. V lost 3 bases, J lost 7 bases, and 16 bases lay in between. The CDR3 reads CASSFPHLEVNEQFF. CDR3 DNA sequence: TGTGCCAGCAGTTTCCCGCACCTGGAGGTGAATGAGCAGTTCTTC.

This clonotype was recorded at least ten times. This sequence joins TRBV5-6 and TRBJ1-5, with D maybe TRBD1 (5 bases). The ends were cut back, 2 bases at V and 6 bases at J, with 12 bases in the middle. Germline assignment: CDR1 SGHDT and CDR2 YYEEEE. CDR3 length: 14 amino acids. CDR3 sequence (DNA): TGTGCCAGCAGCTTAAGGTGGGGGAGTCAGCCCCAGCATTTT. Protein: CASSLRWGSQPQHF.

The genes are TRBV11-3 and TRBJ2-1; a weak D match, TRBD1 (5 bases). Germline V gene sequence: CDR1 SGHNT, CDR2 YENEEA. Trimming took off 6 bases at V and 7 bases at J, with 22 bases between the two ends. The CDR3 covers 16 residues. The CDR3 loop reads CASSSGFWGAVNEQFF. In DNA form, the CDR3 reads TGTGCCAGCAGTTCAGGGTTTTGGGGCGCCGTGAATGAGCAGTTCTTC.

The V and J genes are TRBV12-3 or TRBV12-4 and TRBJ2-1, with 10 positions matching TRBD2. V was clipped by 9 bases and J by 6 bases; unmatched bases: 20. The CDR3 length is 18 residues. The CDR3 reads CASSLGLAGVGLLNEQFF. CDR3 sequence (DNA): TGTGCCAGTTCCCTTGGGCTAGCGGGAGTAGGGTTACTCAATGAGCAGTTCTTC.

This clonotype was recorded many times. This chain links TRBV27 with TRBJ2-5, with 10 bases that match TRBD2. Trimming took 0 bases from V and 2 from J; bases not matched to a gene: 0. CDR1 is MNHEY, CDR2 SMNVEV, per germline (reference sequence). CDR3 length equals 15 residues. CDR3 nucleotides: TGTGCCAGCAGTTTATCAGCGGGGGGGCAAGAGACCCAGTACTTC. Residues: CASSLSAGGQETQYF.

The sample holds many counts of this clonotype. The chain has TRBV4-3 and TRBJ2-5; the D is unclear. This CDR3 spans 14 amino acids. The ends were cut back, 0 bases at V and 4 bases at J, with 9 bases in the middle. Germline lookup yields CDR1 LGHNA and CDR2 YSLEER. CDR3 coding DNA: TGCGCCAGCAGCCAAGAGGGCCGTGGAGAGACCCAGTACTTC. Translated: CASSQEGRGETQYF.

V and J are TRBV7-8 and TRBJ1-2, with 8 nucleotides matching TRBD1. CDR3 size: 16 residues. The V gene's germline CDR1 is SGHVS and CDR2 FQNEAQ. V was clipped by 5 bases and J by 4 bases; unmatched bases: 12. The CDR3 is CASSPRSTRGPYGYTF. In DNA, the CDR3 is TGTGCCAGCAGCCCTAGGTCGACCAGGGGGCCCTATGGCTACACCTTC.

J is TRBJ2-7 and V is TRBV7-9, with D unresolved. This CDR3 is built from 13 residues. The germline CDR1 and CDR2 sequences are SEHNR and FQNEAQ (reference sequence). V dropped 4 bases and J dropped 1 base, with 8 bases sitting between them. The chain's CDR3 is CASSSLPSYEQYF. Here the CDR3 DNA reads TGTGCCAGCAGCTCCCTCCCTTCCTACGAGCAGTACTTC.